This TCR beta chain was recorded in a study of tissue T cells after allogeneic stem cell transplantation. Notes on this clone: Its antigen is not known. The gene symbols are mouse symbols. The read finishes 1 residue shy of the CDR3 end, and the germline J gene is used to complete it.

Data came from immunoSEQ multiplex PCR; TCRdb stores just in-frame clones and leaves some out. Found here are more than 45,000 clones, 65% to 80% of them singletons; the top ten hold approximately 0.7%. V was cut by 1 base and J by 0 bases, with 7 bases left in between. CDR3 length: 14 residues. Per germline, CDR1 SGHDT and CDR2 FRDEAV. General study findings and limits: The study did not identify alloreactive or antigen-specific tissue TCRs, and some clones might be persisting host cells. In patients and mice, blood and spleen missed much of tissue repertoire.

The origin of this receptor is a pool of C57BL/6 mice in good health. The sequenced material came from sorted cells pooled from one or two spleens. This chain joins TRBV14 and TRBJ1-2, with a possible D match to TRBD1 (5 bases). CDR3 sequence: CASSFGGTNSDYTF. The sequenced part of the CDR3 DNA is TGTGCCAGCAGTTTCGGGGGGACAAACTCCGACTACACC.